Included here is one T cell receptor (beta chain) sequence, with context. As processed by the authors: Scientists estimated how many nucleated cells there were by amplifying reference gene primers. Generated by immunoSEQ multiplex PCR, the TCRdb table keeps only in-frame clones and is missing some. V and J calls and clone size come straight from that table; D and trimming were deduced from the DNA. The sample carries 100,000 or so clones, roughly nine tenths recorded once. This sample stems from a study of blood T cell repertoires in COVID-19. Study context: Collection of acute and convalescent COVID-19 samples took place in the United States, Italy and Spain. Sample material is recorded as cDNA or gDNA derived from T cells, B-cell-depleted T cells, or PBMCs.

Germline loops: CDR1 LNHDA, CDR2 SQIVND (reference sequence). This CDR3 comprises 16 residues. Trimming took 3 bases from V and 4 from J; bases not matched to a gene: 6. Sequencing used peripheral blood. This sequence was found in a man in his forties or fifties with active COVID-19. The chain couples TRBV19 to TRBJ1-5; TRBD1 aligns across 10 bases. The CDR3 DNA is TGTGCCAGTAGTATTGGAGACAGGGGGCGAAATCAGCCCCAGCATTTT. It encodes CASSIGDRGRNQPQHF.